A selection of T cell receptor beta chains follows, all from one sample in a study of blood T cell repertoires in COVID-19. Sequencing used immunoSEQ multiplex PCR; TCRdb keeps in-frame clones, though not all of them. The sample has 180,000 or so clones; roughly 84% are singletons. Sequencing used peripheral blood. The source of these receptors is a woman older than 75 with acute or convalescent COVID-19. The CDR3 runs from the conserved cysteine through the conserved F or W. The D gene is left open where the match is weak. Clone size appears in some rows only: once, few, many, or a class for an expanded clone.

TRBD2 | TRBJ2-4 | - | TRBV6-5 | TGTGCCAGCAGTTCTGAAGGGAGGGACGGCAAAAACATTCAGTACTTC | CASSSEGRDGKNIQYF
- | TRBJ1-1 | - | TRBV2 | TGTGCCAGCAGAGCCTCAGGGATCATGAACACTGAAGCTTTCTTT | CASRASGIMNTEAFF
TRBD1 | TRBJ1-5 | - | TRBV19 | TGTGCCAGCGGGGACAGGGAAAGCAATCAGCCCCAGCATTTT | CASGDRESNQPQHF
TRBD2 | TRBJ2-2 | - | TRBV6-4 | TGTGCCAGCGGAAGCGGGAGGAACACCGGGGAGCTGTTTTTT | CASGSGRNTGELFF
- | TRBJ1-4 | - | TRBV3-1/TRBV3-2 | TGTGCCAGCAGCCAAGGCCCCTCGGGAGAAAAACTGTTTTTT | CASSQGPSGEKLFF
- | TRBJ2-3 | once | TRBV21-1 | TGTGCCAGCAGCAACCCAGTGCCCACAGATACGCAGTATTTT | CASSNPVPTDTQYF
- | TRBJ1-2 | - | TRBV18 | TGTGCCAGCTCACCACTTGGGGTCGTACAGAGCTTCGGGAATGGCTACACCTTC | CASSPLGVVQSFGNGYTF
- | TRBJ2-1 | - | TRBV7-3 | TGTGCCAGCAGCCCAACAGGATCCAATGAGCAGTTCTTC | CASSPTGSNEQFF
TRBD1 | TRBJ1-6 | - | TRBV27 | TGTGCCAGCAGTTTGACAGGGGGCGGGCGATCACCCCTCCACTTT | CASSLTGGGRSPLHF
- | TRBJ2-7 | - | TRBV12-5 | TGTGCTAGTGGTTTGGCCAACGAGCAGTACTTC | CASGLANEQYF
TRBD1 | TRBJ1-4 | - | TRBV9 | TGTGCCAGCAGCGCAAATCCGGGACAGGGGCGCCCCAGGGAAAAACTGTTTTTT | CASSANPGQGRPREKLFF
- | TRBJ2-2 | - | TRBV6-1 | TGTGCCAGCAGTGAACTGAACAGGGTGGTATCCGGGGAGCTGTTTTTT | CASSELNRVVSGELFF
TRBD1 | TRBJ1-6 | few | TRBV18 | TGTGCCAGCTCTCAGGGGGGAGGTGATTCACCCCTCCACTTT | CASSQGGGDSPLHF
- | TRBJ1-1 | - | TRBV29-1 | TGCAGCGTTGAAGAATTAGGAGGGGTTCGGAACACTGAAGCTTTCTTT | CSVEELGGVRNTEAFF
- | TRBJ1-4 | - | TRBV6-5 | TGTGCCAGCAGCGGCAACTCTATAGGGGATGAAAAACTGTTTTTT | CASSGNSIGDEKLFF
TRBD2 | TRBJ2-5 | - | TRBV3-1/TRBV3-2 | TGTGCCAGCAGCCGAAGACTAGCGGGGGACTTGGAGACCCAGTACTTC | CASSRRLAGDLETQYF
- | TRBJ1-1 | - | TRBV12-5 | TGTGCTAGTGGTTCGCCCCCTCCGACAGCAGCTTTCTTT | CASGSPPPTAAFF
TRBD2 | TRBJ2-5 | - | TRBV4-3 | TGCGCCAGCAGCCAAGAGTATGGAGTAGCGGGGGGGTCTAACCAAGAGACCCAGTACTTC | CASSQEYGVAGGSNQETQYF
TRBD1 | TRBJ2-4 | - | TRBV10-3 | TGTGCCATCAGTGCAGTGGGGACAGAAAACATTCAGTACTTC | CAISAVGTENIQYF
TRBD2 | TRBJ2-5 | - | TRBV4-3 | TGCGCCAGCAGCCGCCAGGGAGGGGAGACCCAGTACTTC | CASSRQGGETQYF
- | TRBJ1-3 | - | TRBV7-2 | TGTGCCAGCAGCTTTCAGTATACTGGAAACACCATATATTTT | CASSFQYTGNTIYF
- | TRBJ1-3 | - | TRBV11-2 | TGTGCCAGCAGGGACTACGGGGACACCATATATTTT | CASRDYGDTIYF
- | TRBJ2-3 | - | TRBV2 | TGTGCCAGCAGTGAAGAGGCGGGAAGCACAGATACGCAGTATTTT | CASSEEAGSTDTQYF